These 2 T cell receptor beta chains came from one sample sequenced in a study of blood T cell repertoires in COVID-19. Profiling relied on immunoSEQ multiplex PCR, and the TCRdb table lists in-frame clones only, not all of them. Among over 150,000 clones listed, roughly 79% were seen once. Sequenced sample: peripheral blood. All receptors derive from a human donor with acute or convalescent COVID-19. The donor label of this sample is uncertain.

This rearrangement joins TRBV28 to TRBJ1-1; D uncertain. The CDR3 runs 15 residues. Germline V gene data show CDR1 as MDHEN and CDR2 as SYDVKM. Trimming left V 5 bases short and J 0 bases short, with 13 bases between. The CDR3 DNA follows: TGTGCCAGCAGTCCGCCGACTAGCATGAACACTGAAGCTTTCTTT. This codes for CASSPPTSMNTEAFF.

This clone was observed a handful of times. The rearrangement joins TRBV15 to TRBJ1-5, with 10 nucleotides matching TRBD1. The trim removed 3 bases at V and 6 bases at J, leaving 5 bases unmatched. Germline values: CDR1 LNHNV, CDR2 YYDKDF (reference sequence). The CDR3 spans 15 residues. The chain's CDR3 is CATSSQTGGSQPQHF. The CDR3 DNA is TGTGCCACCAGCAGTCAGACAGGGGGCAGTCAGCCCCAGCATTTT. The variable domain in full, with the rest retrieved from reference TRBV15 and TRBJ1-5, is DAMVIQNPRYQVTQFGKPVTLSCSQTLNHNVMYWYQQKSSQAPKLLFHYYDKDFNNEADTPDNFQSRRPNTSFCFLDIRSPGLGDTAMYLCATSSQTGGSQPQHFGDGTRLSIL.